Shown below are 10 T cell receptor beta chains from a single sample sequenced in a study of OX40 agonist ivuxolimab in advanced cancers. Using immunoSEQ multiplex PCR, the repertoire was profiled, and TCRdb retains in-frame clones only, with some absent. The profile shows 21,000 or so clones, 85% to 90% of them singletons. The sequencing used CD4+ or CD8+ T cells sorted from blood, collected in a trial of the OX40 agonist ivuxolimab. The receptors stem from an adult with an advanced solid tumor such as melanoma, head and neck, liver or kidney cancer.

This sequence joins TRBV7-9 and TRBJ2-1, with no clear D. V was cut by 5 bases and J by 9 bases, with 11 bases left in between. CDR3 length: 12 amino acids. CDR1 and CDR2 from the germline V gene are SEHNR and FQNEAQ (reference sequence). The CDR3 here is CASSPRLPEQFF. The CDR3 coding sequence is TGTGCCAGCAGCCCGAGACTCCCTGAGCAGTTCTTC.

The chain is built from TRBV28 and TRBJ1-2; TRBD1 is a possible D gene (6 bases). CDR1 is MDHEN and CDR2 is SYDVKM in the germline V gene. The CDR3 has 14 residues. Trimming left V 7 bases short and J 8 bases short, with 20 bases between. The CDR3 loop is CASTPHQGWDGYTF. The CDR3 nucleotides are TGTGCCAGCACGCCCCATCAGGGGTGGGACGGCTACACCTTC.

The genes are TRBV7-8 and TRBJ2-3; TRBD1 is a possible D gene (6 bases). With 7 bases removed from V and 2 bases from J, the gap between germline ends came to 13 bases. The CDR3 covers 14 residues. Germline V gene lookup returns CDR1 SGHVS and CDR2 FQNEAQ. The CDR3: CASILGGYTDTQYF. The CDR3 region has the DNA TGTGCCAGCATCCTAGGGGGATACACAGATACGCAGTATTTT.

This clone has only one observation. The chain carries TRBV5-1 and TRBJ2-2, with D possibly matching TRBD1 (6 bases). V lost 6 bases, J lost 6 bases, and 9 bases lay in between. The CDR3 has 12 residues. The germline V gene has CDR1 SGHRS and CDR2 YFSETQ. DNA of the CDR3: TGCGCCAGCACCGGACAGTCCGGGGAGCTGTTTTTT. This codes for CASTGQSGELFF.

The chain has TRBV28 and TRBJ2-7, with 12 bases identical to TRBD1. V was clipped by 5 bases and J by 6 bases; unmatched bases: 11. Germline values: CDR1 MDHEN, CDR2 SYDVKM. The CDR3 extends over 16 amino acids. The CDR3 is CASSPAPGQGALEQYF. The CDR3 DNA follows: TGTGCCAGCAGTCCGGCTCCGGGACAGGGGGCGCTCGAGCAGTACTTC.

V gene TRBV18 combines with J gene TRBJ2-7; no clear D. The CDR3 runs 13 residues. Germline CDR1 is KGHSH and CDR2 is LQKENI. The germline V and J ends were trimmed by 3 bases and 3 bases, with 9 bases remaining between them. CDR3 sequence reads: CASSPRARYEQYF. The CDR3 nucleotides read TGTGCCAGCTCACCCCGGGCCCGCTACGAGCAGTACTTC.

The chain uses TRBV15 and TRBJ1-1; 7 nucleotides line up with TRBD1. This CDR3 has 20 amino acids. Trimming cost V 0 bases and J 1 base; bases outside gene matches: 17. From germline, CDR1 is LNHNV and CDR2 YYDKDF (reference sequence). As DNA, the CDR3 is TGTGCCACCAGCAGAGATCTATCCGCTTTCCGGGACAGAGAGAACACTGAAGCTTTCTTT. Translation gives CATSRDLSAFRDRENTEAFF.

V gene TRBV21-1 combines with J gene TRBJ2-5. Gene TRBJ2-7 matches the end of the DNA better, so the J call may be wrong. TRBV21-1 is given as a pseudogene. The CDR3 consists of 13 residues. CDR3 amino acids: CASTRRQFYEQYF. The CDR3 DNA follows: TGTGCCAGCACCAGGCGGCAATTCTACGAGCAGTACTTC.

Comment on this clone: This same CDR3 is encoded by further DNA sequences in the sample. The V gene is TRBV5-8, the J gene TRBJ2-1; D is possibly TRBD1 or TRBD2 (5 bases each). Germline assignment: CDR1 SGHTS and CDR2 YDEGEE. CDR3 length: 15 amino acids. Trimming took 4 bases from V and 4 from J, leaving 15 bases between them. The CDR3 region is CASSQERGAYNEQFF. The CDR3 DNA sequence: TGTGCCAGCAGCCAAGAGAGGGGAGCTTACAATGAGCAGTTCTTC.

The chain employs TRBV18 and TRBJ1-2; no definite D call. V was shortened by 3 bases and J by 6 bases, with 5 bases between the two germline ends. Germline V gives CDR1 KGHSH, CDR2 LQKENI. The CDR3 has 11 amino acids. CDR3 amino acids: CASSPGDGYTF. DNA of the CDR3: TGTGCCAGCTCACCTGGGGATGGCTACACCTTC.